These T cell receptor beta chains were read from a single sample in a study of blood T cell repertoires in COVID-19. Clones were sequenced by immunoSEQ multiplex PCR, and TCRdb holds only the in-frame ones, with some missing. The table includes approximately 260,000 clones, around 78% detected once. Sequencing used peripheral blood. The receptors come from a man aged 55 to 69 who had recovered from COVID-19. Each CDR3 is given with its conserved first and last residue. Each record gives: clone size, V gene, J gene, D gene, CDR3 DNA, CDR3 protein. The D gene is left open where the match is weak. Size is omitted from some rows. Given values are once, few, many or a class for expanded clones.

>-|TRBV18|TRBJ1-3|-
TGTGCCAGCTCACTAAAAGGAGGACAGATCCGAAACACCATATATTTT
CASSLKGGQIRNTIYF
>-|TRBV28|TRBJ1-2|-
TGTGCCAGCACCAAGCTGCGGACTTCTAACTATGGCTACACCTTC
CASTKLRTSNYGYTF
>-|TRBV27|TRBJ2-1|-
TGTGCCAGCAGGGCGGACGGAGGAGGAGTCGATGAGCAGTTCTTC
CASRADGGGVDEQFF
>-|TRBV5-4|TRBJ2-1|TRBD1
TGTGCCAGCAGCGCCGGGACAGGGCGCTTGGGTGAGCAGTTCTTC
CASSAGTGRLGEQFF
>once|TRBV18|TRBJ2-2|TRBD1
TGTGCCAGCTCACCCACCGGGACAGGTTACACCGGGGAGCTGTTTTTT
CASSPTGTGYTGELFF
>-|TRBV5-1|TRBJ2-1|TRBD2
TGCGCCAGCAGCTCAAGCGGGAACAAGTACAATGAGCAGTTCTTC
CASSSSGNKYNEQFF
>-|TRBV30|TRBJ2-1|TRBD1
TGTGCCTGGGGGACAGGGGATGAGCAGTTCTTC
CAWGTGDEQFF
>-|TRBV18|TRBJ2-3|TRBD2
TGTGCCAGCTCACTATCTAGCGGGAGTTCAGATACGCAGTATTTT
CASSLSSGSSDTQYF
>-|TRBV3-1/TRBV3-2|TRBJ2-3|-
TGTGCCAGCAGCCAAGCTCCCCCGGATACGCAGTATTTT
CASSQAPPDTQYF
>-|TRBV6-5|TRBJ2-3|-
TGTGCCAGCAGTTACTTCAGAATGAGCACAGATACGCAGTATTTT
CASSYFRMSTDTQYF
>-|TRBV15|TRBJ2-3|TRBD2
TGTGCCACCAGCAGAGGGACTAGCGGTACAGATACGCAGTATTTT
CATSRGTSGTDTQYF
>-|TRBV5-1|TRBJ2-2|TRBD2
TGCGCCAGCAGCTTTCGACTAGCGGGCAACACCGGGGAGCTGTTTTTT
CASSFRLAGNTGELFF
>-|TRBV6-1|TRBJ1-5|-
TGTGCCAGCAGTGAAGGGGCCGGGGGTCCCCTGGGCAATCAGCCCCAGCATTTT
CASSEGAGGPLGNQPQHF
>-|TRBV29-1|TRBJ2-3|-
TGCAGCGTTGTGCGAGGCGGGACAGATACGCAGTATTTT
CSVVRGGTDTQYF
>-|TRBV6-5|TRBJ2-2|TRBD1
TGTGCCAGCAGTTCCCCAGGGACAGGGGGCACCGGGGAGCTGTTTTTT
CASSSPGTGGTGELFF
>-|TRBV11-2|TRBJ1-3|TRBD1
TGTGCCAGCAGCTCCGACAGGGTCGCTGGAAACACCATATATTTT
CASSSDRVAGNTIYF